This note documents a single T cell receptor (beta chain) sequence. Its antigen is unknown. This sample was included in a study of T cell responses to AZD1222 COVID-19 vaccine. General observations from the study: A mostly white British donor set with more females was recruited, and clonal diversity was possibly underestimated. Across the whole spike, CD4 TCRs peaked at regions 160-218 and 743-854. The breadth and depth of Spike-specific TCRs increased once two AZD1222 doses had been given.

Generated by immunoSEQ multiplex PCR, the TCRdb table keeps only in-frame clones and is missing some. The table records about 100,000 clones, just under 90% of them present only once. The sequencing here drew on peripheral blood, taken on day 0 of AZD1222 vaccination. The source is an adult in good health.

The CDR3 here is CAISALGTETYNEQFF. CDR3 sequence (DNA): TGTGCCATCAGTGCCTTGGGGACAGAGACCTACAATGAGCAGTTCTTC. This chain links TRBV10-3 with TRBJ2-1; TRBD1 matches at 7 bases. Germline CDR1 and CDR2: ENHRY and SYGVKD. V lost 4 bases, J lost 2 bases, and 8 bases stayed unmatched. The CDR3 loop spans 16 amino acids.